This T cell receptor (beta chain) was recovered during a study of Ad26.COV2.S vaccination and SARS-CoV-2 variants. The CDR3 runs to 13 residues. Germline V lookup: CDR1 SGHTA, CDR2 FQGTGA. The V gene lost 5 bases and the J gene lost 1 base, with 8 bases spanning the gap. Comments on this clone: What it binds is not known.

Some clones are missing from TCRdb's copy, which holds only in-frame ones; the method was immunoSEQ multiplex PCR. This table holds roughly 380,000 clones, roughly 90% found once. Treatment reported: 15 to 20 received Ad26.COV2.S at low or high dose, single or two shots; roughly five received placebo; per-sample allocation not given. Material that was analyzed had been drawn on day 63 after the first vaccine or placebo injection. Vaccination employed an Ad26 vector expressing the Wuhan-strain SARS-CoV-2 spike. Notes on the study in general: It was vaccine recipients, not placebo recipients, who had the higher spike-specific TCR breadth.

The rearrangement links TRBV7-3 to TRBJ1-1; D not certain. Here the sequenced sample was peripheral blood, taken in a trial of Ad26.COV2.S vaccine versus placebo. This sequence was found in a person between 18 and 59 years old who received the Ad26.COV2.S COVID-19 vaccine or a placebo. CDR3 in amino acids: CASSMDPNTEAFF. The CDR3 nucleotides are TGTGCCAGCAGCATGGACCCGAACACTGAAGCTTTCTTT. The full variable domain, completed using reference TRBV7-3 and TRBJ1-1, is GAGVSQTPSNKVTEKGKYVELRCDPISGHTALYWYRQSLGQGPEFLIYFQGTGAADDSGLPNDRFFAVRPEGSVSTLKIQRTERGDSAVYLCASSMDPNTEAFFGQGTRLTVV.